Below, 9 T cell receptor beta chains from the same sample are listed, as sequenced in a study of T cell responses to AZD1222 COVID-19 vaccine. The data were produced by immunoSEQ multiplex PCR, yet TCRdb's version contains in-frame clones alone and is incomplete. The repertoire holds about 150,000 clones, with roughly 90% as singletons. The source material was peripheral blood, sampled on day 0 of AZD1222 vaccination. The receptors shown here come from an adult in good health.

The CDR3 loop reads CASSVRVDGRLHF. The CDR3 DNA is TGTGCCAGCAGTGTGAGGGTCGACGGGCGCCTGCATTTT. The gene calls are TRBV2 and TRBJ1-5; D is unresolved. The length of the CDR3 is 13 residues. V dropped 4 bases and J dropped 15 bases, with 19 bases sitting between them. CDR1 SNHLY and CDR2 FYNNEI come from the germline V gene.

The chain uses TRBV5-1 and TRBJ1-1; D uncertain. V lost 2 bases and J 1 base, leaving 6 bases between the germline ends. Germline assignment: CDR1 SGHRS and CDR2 YFSETQ. The CDR3 contains 13 residues. The CDR3 here is CASSFKGNTEAFF. CDR3 nucleotides: TGCGCCAGCAGCTTTAAGGGGAACACTGAAGCTTTCTTT.

The chain uses TRBV4-2 and TRBJ2-7, with D uncertain. CDR3 length: 13 amino acids. The germline V gene has CDR1 LGHNA and CDR2 YNFKEQ. V lost 0 bases and J 2 bases, leaving 5 bases between the germline ends. CDR3 sequence: CASSQDSTYEQYF. The CDR3 DNA follows: TGTGCCAGCAGCCAAGATAGCACCTACGAGCAGTACTTC.

This clone was detected only once. The CDR3 reads CASSLALGGEQPQHF. In DNA form, the CDR3 reads TGCGCCAGCAGCTTGGCCCTAGGGGGTGAACAGCCCCAGCATTTT. This chain uses TRBV5-1 with TRBJ1-5; a possible D gene is TRBD1 (6 bases). The germline V and J ends were trimmed by 0 bases and 7 bases, with 14 bases remaining between them. The CDR3 spans 15 residues. CDR1 SGHRS and CDR2 YFSETQ come from the germline V gene.

This sequence joins TRBV5-4 and TRBJ2-2; TRBD1 matches 7 bases. The CDR3 runs 15 residues. Looked up from germline, CDR1 is SGHNT and CDR2 is YYREEE (reference sequence). V shed 4 bases, J shed 6 bases, and the junction held 9 bases outside the gene matches. CDR3 sequence (DNA): TGTGCCAGCAGCCGCCCCGTAGGGGGCGCCGGGGAGCTGTTTTTT. Translation: CASSRPVGGAGELFF.

This sequence joins TRBV5-1 and TRBJ1-5, with D possibly being TRBD1 (6 bases). Trimming left V 4 bases short and J 8 bases short, with 16 bases between. The CDR3 totals 14 residues. Germline CDR1 is SGHRS and CDR2 is YFSETQ. The DNA of the CDR3 is TGCGCCAGCAGCCCGTCAGGGGTCAGCGAGCCCCAGCATTTT. This translates into CASSPSGVSEPQHF.

This sequence joins TRBV7-9 and TRBJ2-7; D not resolved. This CDR3 is built from 12 residues. Trimming cost V 5 bases and J 3 bases, with 8 bases left between them. Germline CDR1 and CDR2: SEHNR and FQNEAQ (reference sequence). CDR3 nucleotides: TGTGCCAGCAGCGTAACAAGCTACGAGCAGTACTTC. It specifies CASSVTSYEQYF.

This clone occurred once. The V call is TRBV7-2, the J call TRBJ1-1, with D possibly TRBD1 on 5 matching bases. The germline gives CDR1 SGHTA, CDR2 FQGNSA. This CDR3 has 14 residues. Trimming took 5 bases from V and 6 from J, leaving 16 bases between them. This chain's CDR3 is CASSTGTGLAEAFF. The CDR3 nucleotides are TGTGCCAGCAGCACCGGCACAGGTTTGGCTGAAGCTTTCTTT.

This chain connects TRBV25-1 to TRBJ2-2; D call uncertain. Germline V gene lookup returns CDR1 MGHDK and CDR2 SYGVNS. The CDR3 spans 13 residues. Trimming cost V 5 bases and J 0 bases, with 4 bases left between them. For the CDR3, the DNA is TGTGCCAGCAGTAGGCCGAACACCGGGGAGCTGTTTTTT. Its protein is CASSRPNTGELFF.